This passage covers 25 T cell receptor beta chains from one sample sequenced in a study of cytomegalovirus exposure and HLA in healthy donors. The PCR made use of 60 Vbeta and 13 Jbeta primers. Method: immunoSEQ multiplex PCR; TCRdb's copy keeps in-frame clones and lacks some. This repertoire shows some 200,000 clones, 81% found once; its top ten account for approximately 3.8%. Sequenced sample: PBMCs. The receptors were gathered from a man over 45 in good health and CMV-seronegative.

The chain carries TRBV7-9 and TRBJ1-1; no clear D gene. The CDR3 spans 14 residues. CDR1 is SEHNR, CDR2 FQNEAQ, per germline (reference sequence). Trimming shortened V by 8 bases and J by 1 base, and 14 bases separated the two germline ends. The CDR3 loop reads CASRYGEANTEAFF. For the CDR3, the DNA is TGTGCCAGCCGGTACGGGGAAGCGAACACTGAAGCTTTCTTT. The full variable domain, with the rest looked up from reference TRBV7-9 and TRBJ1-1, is DTGVSQNPRHKITKRGQNVTFRCDPISEHNRLYWYRQTLGQGPEFLTYFQNEAQLEKSRLLSDRFSAERPKGSFSTLEIQRTEQGDSAMYLCASRYGEANTEAFFGQGTRLTVV.

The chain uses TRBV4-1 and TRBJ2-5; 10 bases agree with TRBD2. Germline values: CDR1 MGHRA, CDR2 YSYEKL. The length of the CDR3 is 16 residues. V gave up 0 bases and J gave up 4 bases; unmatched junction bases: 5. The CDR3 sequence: CASSQDKRGGLETQYF. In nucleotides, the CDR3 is TGCGCCAGCAGCCAAGATAAGCGGGGGGGCCTAGAGACCCAGTACTTC.

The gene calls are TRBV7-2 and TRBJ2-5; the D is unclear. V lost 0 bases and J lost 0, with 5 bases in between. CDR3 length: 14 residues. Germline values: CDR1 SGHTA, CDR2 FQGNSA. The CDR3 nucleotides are TGTGCCAGCAGCTTAGCTGTCTACCAAGAGACCCAGTACTTC. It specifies CASSLAVYQETQYF.

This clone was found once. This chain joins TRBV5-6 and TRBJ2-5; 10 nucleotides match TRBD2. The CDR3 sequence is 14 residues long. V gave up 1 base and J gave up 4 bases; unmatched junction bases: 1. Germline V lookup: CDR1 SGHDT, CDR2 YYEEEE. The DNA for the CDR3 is TGTGCCAGCAGCTTGAGACTAGCGGGAGAGACCCAGTACTTC. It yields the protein CASSLRLAGETQYF. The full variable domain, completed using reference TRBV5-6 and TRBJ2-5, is DAGVTQSPTHLIKTRGQQVTLRCSPKSGHDTVSWYQQALGQGPQFIFQYYEEEERQRGNFPDRFSGHQFPNYSSELNVNALLLGDSALYLCASSLRLAGETQYFGPGTRLLVL.

CDR3 sequence: CATKLVLSSETQYF. As DNA, the CDR3 is TGCGCCACAAAACTAGTTCTGAGTTCAGAGACCCAGTACTTC. This sequence joins TRBV5-1 and TRBJ2-5, with TRBD2 as a possible D gene (5 bases). V was trimmed by 9 bases and J by 4 bases, leaving 19 bases between them. Germline V gene sequence: CDR1 SGHRS, CDR2 YFSETQ. This CDR3 is 14 amino acids long.

The CDR3 sequence is CASTPGGLGSYGYTF. In DNA, the CDR3 is TGTGCCAGTACCCCTGGAGGCCTAGGATCCTATGGCTACACCTTC. The chain carries TRBV19 and TRBJ1-2; no clear D. Germline V gene data show CDR1 as LNHDA and CDR2 as SQIVND (reference sequence). This CDR3 contains 15 residues. Trimming pared 7 bases from V and 4 bases from J, leaving 19 bases between. The full variable domain, completed using reference TRBV19 and TRBJ1-2, is DGGITQSPKYLFRKEGQNVTLSCEQNLNHDAMYWYRQDPGQGLRLIYYSQIVNDFQKGDIAEGYSVSREKKESFPLTVTSAQKNPTAFYLCASTPGGLGSYGYTFGSGTRLTVV.

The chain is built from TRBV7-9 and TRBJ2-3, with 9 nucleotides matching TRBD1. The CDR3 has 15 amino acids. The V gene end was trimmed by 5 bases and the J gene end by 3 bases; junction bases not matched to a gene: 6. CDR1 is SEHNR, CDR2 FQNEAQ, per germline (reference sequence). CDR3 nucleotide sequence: TGTGCCAGCAGCCTCGACAGGGGGAGAACAGATACGCAGTATTTT. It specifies CASSLDRGRTDTQYF.

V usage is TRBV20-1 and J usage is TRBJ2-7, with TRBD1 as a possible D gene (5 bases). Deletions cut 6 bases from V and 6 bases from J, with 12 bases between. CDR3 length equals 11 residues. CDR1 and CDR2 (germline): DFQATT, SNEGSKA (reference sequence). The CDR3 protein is CSALDNLEQYF. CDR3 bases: TGCAGTGCCCTGGACAATCTCGAGCAGTACTTC.

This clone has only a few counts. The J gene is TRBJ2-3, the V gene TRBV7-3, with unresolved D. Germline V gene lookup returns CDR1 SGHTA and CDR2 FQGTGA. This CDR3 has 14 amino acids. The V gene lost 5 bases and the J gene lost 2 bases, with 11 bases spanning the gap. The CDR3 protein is CASSRNTATDTQYF. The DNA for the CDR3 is TGTGCCAGCAGCCGAAATACAGCCACAGATACGCAGTATTTT.

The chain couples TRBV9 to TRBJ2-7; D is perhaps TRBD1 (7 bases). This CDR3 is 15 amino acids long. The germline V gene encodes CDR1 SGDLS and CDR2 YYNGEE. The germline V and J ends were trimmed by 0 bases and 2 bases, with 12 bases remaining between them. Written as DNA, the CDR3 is TGTGCCAGCAGCGTAGATCCAGGGGGGACCTACGAGCAGTACTTC. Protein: CASSVDPGGTYEQYF.

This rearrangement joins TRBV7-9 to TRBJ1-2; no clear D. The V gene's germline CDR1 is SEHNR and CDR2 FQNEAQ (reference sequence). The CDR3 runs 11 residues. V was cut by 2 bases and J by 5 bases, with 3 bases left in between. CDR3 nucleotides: TGTGCCAGCAGCTTATTATATGGCTACACCTTC. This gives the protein CASSLLYGYTF. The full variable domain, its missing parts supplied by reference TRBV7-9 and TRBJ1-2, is DTGVSQNPRHKITKRGQNVTFRCDPISEHNRLYWYRQTLGQGPEFLTYFQNEAQLEKSRLLSDRFSAERPKGSFSTLEIQRTEQGDSAMYLCASSLLYGYTFGSGTRLTVV.

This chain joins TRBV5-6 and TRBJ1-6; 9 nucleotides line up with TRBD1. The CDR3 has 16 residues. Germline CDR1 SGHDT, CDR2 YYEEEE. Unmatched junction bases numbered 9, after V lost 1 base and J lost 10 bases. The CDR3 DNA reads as TGTGCCAGCAGCTTGAGACAGGGGGTTGCAGGATCACCCCTCCACTTT. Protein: CASSLRQGVAGSPLHF.

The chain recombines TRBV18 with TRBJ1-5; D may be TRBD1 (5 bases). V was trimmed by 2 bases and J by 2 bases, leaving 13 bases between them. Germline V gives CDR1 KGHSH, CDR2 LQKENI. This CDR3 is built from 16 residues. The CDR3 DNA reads TGTGCCAGCTCACCAGGGGGGGAAGCCCGCAATCAGCCCCAGCATTTT. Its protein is CASSPGGEARNQPQHF.

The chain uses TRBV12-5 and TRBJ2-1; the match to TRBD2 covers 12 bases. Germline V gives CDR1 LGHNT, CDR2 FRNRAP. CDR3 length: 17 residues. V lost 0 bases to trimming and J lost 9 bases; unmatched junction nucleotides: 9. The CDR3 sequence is CASGLVRPSGGAIEQFF. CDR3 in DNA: TGTGCTAGTGGTTTGGTACGGCCTAGCGGGGGGGCAATTGAGCAGTTCTTC. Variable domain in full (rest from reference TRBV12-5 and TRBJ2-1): DARVTQTPRHKVTEMGQEVTMRCQPILGHNTVFWYRQTMMQGLELLAYFRNRAPLDDSGMPKDRFSAEMPDATLATLKIQPSEPRDSAVYFCASGLVRPSGGAIEQFFGPGTRLTVL.

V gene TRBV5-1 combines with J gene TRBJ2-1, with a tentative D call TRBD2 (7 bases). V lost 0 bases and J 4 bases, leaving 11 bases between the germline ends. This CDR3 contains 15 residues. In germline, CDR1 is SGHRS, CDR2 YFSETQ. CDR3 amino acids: CASSLGGGQYNEQFF. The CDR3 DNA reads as TGCGCCAGCAGCTTGGGCGGGGGACAATACAATGAGCAGTTCTTC.

CDR3 DNA sequence: TGCGCCAGCAGTATTGAAGGGGCTACGGGCACTGAAGCTTTCTTT. Protein: CASSIEGATGTEAFF. J is TRBJ1-1 and V is TRBV5-1, with a tentative D call TRBD1 (5 bases). Germline V gives CDR1 SGHRS, CDR2 YFSETQ. V was trimmed by 5 bases and J by 4 bases, leaving 18 bases between them. This CDR3 spans 15 amino acids.

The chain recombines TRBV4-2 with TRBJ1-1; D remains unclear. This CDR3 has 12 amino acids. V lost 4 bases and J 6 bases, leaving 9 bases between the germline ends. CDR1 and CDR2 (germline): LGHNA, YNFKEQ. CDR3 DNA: TGTGCCAGCAGCCTAGACGAGGCTGAAGCTTTCTTT. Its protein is CASSLDEAEAFF.

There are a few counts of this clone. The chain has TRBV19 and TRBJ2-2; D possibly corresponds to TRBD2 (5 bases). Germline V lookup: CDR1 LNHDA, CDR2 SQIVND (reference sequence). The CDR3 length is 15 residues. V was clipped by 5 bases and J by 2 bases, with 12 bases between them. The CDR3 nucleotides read TGTGCCAGTAGTCTGAGGGCCCAAAACACCGGGGAGCTGTTTTTT. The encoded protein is CASSLRAQNTGELFF.

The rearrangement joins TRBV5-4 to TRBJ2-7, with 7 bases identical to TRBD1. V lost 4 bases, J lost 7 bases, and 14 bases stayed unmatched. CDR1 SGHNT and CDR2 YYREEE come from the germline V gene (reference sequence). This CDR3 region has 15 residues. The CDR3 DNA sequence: TGTGCCAGCAGCCCCCGGGACAGCTATAAGGGAGAGCAGTACTTC. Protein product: CASSPRDSYKGEQYF.

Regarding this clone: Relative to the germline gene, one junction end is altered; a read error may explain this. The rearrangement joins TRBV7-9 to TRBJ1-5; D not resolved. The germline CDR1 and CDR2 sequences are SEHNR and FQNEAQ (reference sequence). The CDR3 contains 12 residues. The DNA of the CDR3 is TGTTCCAGCAGCGAGCAAAATCAGCCCCAGCATTTT. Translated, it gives CSSSEQNQPQHF.

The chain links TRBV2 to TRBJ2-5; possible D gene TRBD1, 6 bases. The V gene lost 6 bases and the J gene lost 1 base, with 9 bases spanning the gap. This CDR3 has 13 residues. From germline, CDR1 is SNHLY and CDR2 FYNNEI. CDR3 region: CASSGQSQETQYF. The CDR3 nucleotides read TGTGCCAGCAGCGGACAGTCCCAAGAGACCCAGTACTTC.

DNA of the CDR3: TGTGCCAGCAGTGCCGACAGGGCTGTTGGCTATGGCTACACCTTC. This gives the protein CASSADRAVGYGYTF. This chain links TRBV6-1 with TRBJ1-2, with TRBD1 matching over 7 bases. The CDR3 sequence is 15 residues long. The germline V gene encodes CDR1 MNHNS and CDR2 SASEGT. J was trimmed by 4 bases and V by 4 bases; bases with no gene match: 9.

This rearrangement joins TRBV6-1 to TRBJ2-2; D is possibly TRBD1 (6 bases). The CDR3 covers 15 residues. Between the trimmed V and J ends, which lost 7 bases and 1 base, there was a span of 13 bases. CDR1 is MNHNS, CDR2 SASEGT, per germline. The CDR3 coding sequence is TGTGCCAGCATTTCGGGACACAGGAACACCGGGGAGCTGTTTTTT. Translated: CASISGHRNTGELFF.

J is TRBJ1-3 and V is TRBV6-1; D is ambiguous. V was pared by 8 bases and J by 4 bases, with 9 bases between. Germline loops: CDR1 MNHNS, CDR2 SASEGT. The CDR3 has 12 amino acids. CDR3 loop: CASGGPGNTIYF. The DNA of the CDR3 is TGTGCCAGCGGTGGGCCGGGAAACACCATATATTTT.

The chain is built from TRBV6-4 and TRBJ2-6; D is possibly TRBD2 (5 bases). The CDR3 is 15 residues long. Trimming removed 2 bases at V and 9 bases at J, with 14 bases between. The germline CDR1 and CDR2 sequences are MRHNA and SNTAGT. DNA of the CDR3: TGTGCCAGCAGTGACCTAGCACTATCCATCAACGTCCTGACTTTC. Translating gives CASSDLALSINVLTF.